The following is a T cell receptor beta chain sequence with its context. The entry originates in a study of shared clonotypes between healthy human individuals. Measured with immunoSEQ multiplex PCR; TCRdb has only the in-frame clones, and not every one. The profile covers around 2.1 million clones, with approximately 94% appearing a single time and 0.13% taken by the ten largest. The CDR3 spans 16 residues. Germline V gives CDR1 SGHAT, CDR2 FQNNGV. V dropped 2 bases and J dropped 0; count of bases not matched to a gene: 4. This sequence was found in a man younger than 30 in good health. J is TRBJ2-5 and V is TRBV11-2, with 9 bases identical to TRBD2. The sequenced sample was naive CD4+ T cells sorted from blood. The subset was: CD45RA+ positively selected. The CDR3 bases are TGTGCCAGCAGCTTATCCACTAGCGGGTACCAAGAGACCCAGTACTTC. Residues: CASSLSTSGYQETQYF.